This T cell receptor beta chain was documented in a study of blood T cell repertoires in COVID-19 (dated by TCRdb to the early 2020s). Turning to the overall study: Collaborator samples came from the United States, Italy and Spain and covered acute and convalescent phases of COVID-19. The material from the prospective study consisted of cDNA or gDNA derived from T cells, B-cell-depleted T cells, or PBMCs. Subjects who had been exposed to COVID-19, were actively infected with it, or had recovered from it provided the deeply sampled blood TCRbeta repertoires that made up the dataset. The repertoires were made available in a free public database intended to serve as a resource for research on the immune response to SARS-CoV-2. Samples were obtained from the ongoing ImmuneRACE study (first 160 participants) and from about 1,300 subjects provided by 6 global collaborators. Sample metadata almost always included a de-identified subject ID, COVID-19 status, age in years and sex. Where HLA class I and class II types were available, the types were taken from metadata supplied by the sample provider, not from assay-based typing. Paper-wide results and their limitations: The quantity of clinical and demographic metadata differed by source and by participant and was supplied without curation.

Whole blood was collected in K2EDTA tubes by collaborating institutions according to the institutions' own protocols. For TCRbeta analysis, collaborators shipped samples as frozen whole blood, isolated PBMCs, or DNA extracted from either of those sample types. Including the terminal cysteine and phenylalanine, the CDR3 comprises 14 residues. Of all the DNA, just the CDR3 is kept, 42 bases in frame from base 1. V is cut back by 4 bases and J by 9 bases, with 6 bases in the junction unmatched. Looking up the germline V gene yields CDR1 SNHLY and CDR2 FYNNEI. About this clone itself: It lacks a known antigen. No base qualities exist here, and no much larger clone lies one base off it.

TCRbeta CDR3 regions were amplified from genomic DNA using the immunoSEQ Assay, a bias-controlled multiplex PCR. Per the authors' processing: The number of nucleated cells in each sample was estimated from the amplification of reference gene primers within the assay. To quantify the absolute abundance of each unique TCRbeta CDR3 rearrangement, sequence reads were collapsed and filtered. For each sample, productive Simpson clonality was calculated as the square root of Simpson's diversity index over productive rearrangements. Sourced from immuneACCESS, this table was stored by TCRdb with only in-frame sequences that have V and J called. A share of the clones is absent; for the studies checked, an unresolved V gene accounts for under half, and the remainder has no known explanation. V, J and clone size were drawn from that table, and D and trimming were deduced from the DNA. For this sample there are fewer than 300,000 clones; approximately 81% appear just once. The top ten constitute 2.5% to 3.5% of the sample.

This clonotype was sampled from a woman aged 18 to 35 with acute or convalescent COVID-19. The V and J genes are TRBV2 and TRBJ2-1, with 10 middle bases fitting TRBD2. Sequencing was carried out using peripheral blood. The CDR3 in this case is CASSGLAGVTEQFF. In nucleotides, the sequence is TGTGCCAGCAGTGGCCTAGCGGGAGTAACTGAGCAGTTCTTC.